A single sample gave rise to the 18 T cell receptor beta chains below, sequenced in a study of blood T cell repertoires in COVID-19. Profiled with immunoSEQ multiplex PCR; TCRdb holds only in-frame clones, not every one. The data hold 150,000 or so clones, with more than 70% observed a single time. The sequencing input was peripheral blood. The receptor source for this set is a woman in her sixties or seventies with acute or convalescent COVID-19.

The chain couples TRBV6-5 to TRBJ2-3; D perhaps matches TRBD2 (5 bases). V was clipped by 10 bases and J by 10 bases, with 12 bases between them. From germline, CDR1 is MNHEY and CDR2 SVGAGI. The CDR3 runs to 10 residues. The CDR3 DNA reads TGTGCCACCTCAAGGGAGCCGCAGTATTTT. This gives the protein CATSREPQYF.

The chain's CDR3 is CASKGGGEAFF. CDR3 sequence (DNA): TGTGCCAGCAAAGGGGGGGGAGAAGCTTTCTTT. V gene TRBV3-1 (or the pseudogene TRBV3-2) combines with J gene TRBJ1-1; D perhaps matches TRBD1 (6 bases). Germline CDR1 is LGHDT and CDR2 is YNNKEL (reference sequence). CDR3 size: 11 residues. Trimming pared 7 bases from V and 8 bases from J, leaving 11 bases between.

This clone was detected only a few times. The rearrangement uses TRBV11-2 and TRBJ1-4; 9 bases are shared with TRBD1. J was trimmed by 5 bases and V by 5 bases; bases with no gene match: 9. The CDR3 extends over 16 amino acids. The germline V gene has CDR1 SGHAT and CDR2 FQNNGV. The CDR3 bases are TGTGCCAGCAGCCCGGGACAGGGCTTCAGAAATGAAAAACTGTTTTTT. Translated, it gives CASSPGQGFRNEKLFF.

The chain recombines TRBV2 with TRBJ1-6; 7 positions agree with TRBD1. CDR3 size: 16 residues. Germline V gene lookup returns CDR1 SNHLY and CDR2 FYNNEI. The J segment lost 0 bases and the V segment lost 8 bases, leaving 7 bases of the junction unmatched. CDR3 in amino acids: CASGTAWSSYNSPLHF. CDR3 coding DNA: TGTGCCAGCGGGACAGCGTGGAGCTCCTATAATTCACCCCTCCACTTT.

V gene TRBV19 combines with J gene TRBJ1-2, with D unclear. CDR1 and CDR2 (germline): LNHDA, SQIVND (reference sequence). This CDR3 spans 14 amino acids. The V and J ends lost 4 bases and 2 bases respectively, with 11 bases between them. CDR3 bases: TGTGCCAGTAGTAGCCGGGGTGAGAACTATGGCTACACCTTC. Residues: CASSSRGENYGYTF.

The CDR3 here is CASSFSGSTEAFF. The CDR3 DNA reads as TGTGCCAGCAGCTTTAGCGGGAGCACTGAAGCTTTCTTT. The V and J genes are TRBV11-2 and TRBJ1-1; D unclear. The CDR3 contains 13 residues. Trimming stripped 3 bases from V and 4 bases from J, with 9 bases between. CDR1 is SGHAT and CDR2 is FQNNGV in the germline V gene. Supplemented by reference TRBV11-2 and TRBJ1-1, the full variable domain reads EAGVAQSPRYKIIEKRQSVAFWCNPISGHATLYWYQQILGQGPKLLIQFQNNGVVDDSQLPKDRFSAERLKGVDSTLKIQPAKLEDSAVYLCASSFSGSTEAFFGQGTRLTVV.

By proportion, this clone is medium-sized. The J gene is TRBJ1-4, the V gene TRBV15; D perhaps matches TRBD1 (5 bases). This CDR3 contains 14 residues. Germline V gives CDR1 LNHNV, CDR2 YYDKDF (reference sequence). V lost 6 bases and J lost 0, with 8 bases in between. The CDR3, as DNA: TGTGCCACCAGTAAACAGGCAACTAATGAAAAACTGTTTTTT. Residues: CATSKQATNEKLFF.

Turning to this clone: Other DNA sequences from this sample encode an identical CDR3 as well. V usage is TRBV18 and J usage is TRBJ2-7; 7 bases are shared with TRBD2. The CDR3 runs 12 residues. V dropped 3 bases and J dropped 4; count of bases not matched to a gene: 0. Germline V gene sequence: CDR1 KGHSH, CDR2 LQKENI. CDR3 amino acids: CASSPGGYEQYF. CDR3 bases: TGTGCCAGCTCACCCGGGGGGTACGAGCAGTACTTC. The whole variable domain, filled in from reference TRBV18 and TRBJ2-7, reads NAGVMQNPRHLVRRRGQEARLRCSPMKGHSHVYWYRQLPEEGLKFMVYLQKENIIDESGMPKERFSAEFPKEGPSILRIQQVVRGDSAAYFCASSPGGYEQYFGPGTRLTVT.

This clone was seen only a few times. The chain combines TRBV10-3 with TRBJ1-1, with 10 bases fitting TRBD1. V lost 6 bases, J lost 1 base, and 2 bases stayed unmatched. Per the germline V gene, CDR1 is ENHRY and CDR2 is SYGVKD. The CDR3 spans 14 residues. CDR3 nucleotide sequence: TGTGCCATCAGGGGGGACAGGGGGAACACTGAAGCTTTCTTT. This sequence encodes CAIRGDRGNTEAFF.

The chain recombines TRBV5-6 with TRBJ1-5, with D maybe TRBD1 (6 bases). CDR1 SGHDT and CDR2 YYEEEE come from the germline V gene. Trimming took off 1 base at V and 6 bases at J, with 11 bases between the two ends. CDR3 length equals 14 residues. The CDR3 coding sequence is TGTGCCAGCAGCTTGCGGGGGGCGAGTCAGCCCCAGCATTTT. Protein: CASSLRGASQPQHF.

The V gene is TRBV5-1, the J gene TRBJ2-7, with 10 bases fitting TRBD1. This CDR3 region has 15 residues. The germline V gene has CDR1 SGHRS and CDR2 YFSETQ. The V and J ends lost 3 bases and 2 bases, in that order; junction bases with no gene match: 5. The CDR3 loop is CASSSDRGVTYEQYF. The CDR3 nucleotides read TGCGCCAGCAGCTCGGACAGGGGGGTAACCTACGAGCAGTACTTC. Full variable domain (remainder filled in from reference TRBV5-1 and TRBJ2-7): KAGVTQTPRYLIKTRGQQVTLSCSPISGHRSVSWYQQTPGQGLQFLFEYFSETQRNKGNFPGRFSGRQFSNSRSEMNVSTLELGDSALYLCASSSDRGVTYEQYFGPGTRLTVT.

A remark on this clone: Other nucleotide sequences in the sample specify the same CDR3. The chain employs TRBV6-5 and TRBJ2-3, with 7 bases matching TRBD1. Germline trimming cut 4 bases from V and 1 base from J; bases unmatched to any gene: 5. The CDR3 has 15 amino acids. Germline CDR1 is MNHEY and CDR2 is SVGAGI. The CDR3 here is CASSSRQGRTDTQYF. CDR3 in DNA: TGTGCCAGCAGTTCCCGACAGGGCCGCACAGATACGCAGTATTTT.

Only one count was recorded for this clone. The chain is built from TRBV6-5 and TRBJ1-1; D is perhaps TRBD1 (6 bases). Germline-derived CDR1 and CDR2 are MNHEY and SVGAGI. The CDR3 spans 13 residues. V was trimmed by 6 bases and J by 2 bases, leaving 10 bases between them. CDR3 residues: CASRLRGNTEAFF. DNA for the CDR3: TGTGCCAGCAGACTCAGGGGCAACACTGAAGCTTTCTTT.

The rearrangement uses TRBV7-2 and TRBJ2-7, with TRBD2 matching over 9 bases. CDR3 size: 13 residues. Germline loops: CDR1 SGHTA, CDR2 FQGNSA. V lost 5 bases and J lost 4; bases outside the gene matches: 3. CDR3 in amino acids: CASSDLAGYEQYF. The CDR3 nucleotides read TGTGCCAGCAGCGATCTAGCGGGGTACGAGCAGTACTTC.

The chain recombines TRBV5-6 with TRBJ1-6, with a weak D call TRBD1 (6 bases). Per germline, CDR1 SGHDT and CDR2 YYEEEE. V was clipped by 5 bases and J by 10 bases, with 19 bases between them. The CDR3 covers 15 residues. The CDR3 nucleotides are TGTGCCAGCAGTTCACAGGGTGGGCTCCGATCACCCCTCCACTTT. Protein: CASSSQGGLRSPLHF.

The V gene is TRBV4-1, the J gene TRBJ2-7; TRBD1 agrees at 10 bases. The CDR3 totals 15 residues. V was pared by 5 bases and J by 3 bases, with 7 bases of the junction left unmatched. The germline gives CDR1 MGHRA, CDR2 YSYEKL. For the CDR3, the DNA is TGCGCCAGCAGCACATCCGGGACAGGGGACTACGAGCAGTACTTC. Translating gives CASSTSGTGDYEQYF.

The chain links TRBV27 to TRBJ1-3; 8 bases agree with TRBD1. CDR3 size: 13 residues. Germline V gene data show CDR1 as MNHEY and CDR2 as SMNVEV (reference sequence). Unmatched junction bases numbered 4, after V lost 8 bases and J lost 4 bases. CDR3 residues: CASLNRGGNTIYF. The CDR3, as DNA: TGTGCCAGCCTGAACAGGGGGGGAAACACCATATATTTT.

The chain links TRBV7-9 to TRBJ1-1; unclear D gene. The CDR3 spans 14 residues. Trimming took 5 bases from V and 3 from J, leaving 13 bases between them. Germline lookup yields CDR1 SEHNR and CDR2 FQNEAQ (reference sequence). The CDR3: CASSLDWRDTEAFF. The CDR3 bases are TGTGCCAGCAGCCTCGATTGGCGGGACACTGAAGCTTTCTTT.